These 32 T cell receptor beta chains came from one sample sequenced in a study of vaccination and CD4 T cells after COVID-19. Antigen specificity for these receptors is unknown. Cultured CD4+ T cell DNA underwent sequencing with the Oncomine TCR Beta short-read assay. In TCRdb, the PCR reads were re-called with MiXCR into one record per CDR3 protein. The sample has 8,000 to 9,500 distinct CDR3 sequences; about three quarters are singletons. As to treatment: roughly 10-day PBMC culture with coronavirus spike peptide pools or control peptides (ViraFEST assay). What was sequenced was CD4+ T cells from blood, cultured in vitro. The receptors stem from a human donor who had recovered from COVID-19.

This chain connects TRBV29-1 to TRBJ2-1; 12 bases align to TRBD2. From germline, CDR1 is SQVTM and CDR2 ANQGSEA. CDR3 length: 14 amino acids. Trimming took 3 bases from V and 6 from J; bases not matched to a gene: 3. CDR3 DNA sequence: TGCAGCGTTGATGGACTAGCGGGGTTCAATGAGCAGTTCTTC. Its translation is CSVDGLAGFNEQFF.

CDR3 sequence reads: CATSRGGVDTQYF. CDR3 DNA sequence: TGTGCCACCAGTCGGGGGGGCGTAGATACGCAGTATTTT. The chain couples TRBV24-1 to TRBJ2-3; 8 nucleotides line up with TRBD2. Germline V gene data show CDR1 as KGHDR and CDR2 as SFDVKD. J lost 5 bases, V lost 6 bases, and 3 bases had no gene match. The CDR3 contains 13 residues.

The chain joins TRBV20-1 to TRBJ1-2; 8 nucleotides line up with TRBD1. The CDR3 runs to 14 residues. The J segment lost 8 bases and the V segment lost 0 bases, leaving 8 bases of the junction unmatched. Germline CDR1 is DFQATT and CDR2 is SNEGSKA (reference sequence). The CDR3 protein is CSARDYRGQAGYTF. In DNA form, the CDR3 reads TGCAGTGCTAGAGATTATAGGGGACAGGCGGGCTACACCTTC.

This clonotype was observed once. The CDR3 reads CASSLGQGRGYYEQYF. CDR3 nucleotide sequence: TGTGCCAGCAGCTTAGGACAGGGGCGAGGGTACTACGAGCAGTACTTC. The chain uses TRBV11-3 and TRBJ2-7, with 8 bases matching TRBD1. Germline V gene lookup returns CDR1 SGHNT and CDR2 YENEEA. The V and J ends lost 1 base and 3 bases, in that order; junction bases with no gene match: 8. The CDR3 consists of 16 residues.

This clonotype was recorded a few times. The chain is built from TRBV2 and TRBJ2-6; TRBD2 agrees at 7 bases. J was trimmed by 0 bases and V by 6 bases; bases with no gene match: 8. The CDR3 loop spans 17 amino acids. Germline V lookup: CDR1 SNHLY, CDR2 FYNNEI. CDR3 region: CASRLGGTPSGANVLTF. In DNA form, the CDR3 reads TGTGCCAGCAGGTTGGGGGGGACCCCCTCTGGGGCCAACGTCCTGACTTTC.

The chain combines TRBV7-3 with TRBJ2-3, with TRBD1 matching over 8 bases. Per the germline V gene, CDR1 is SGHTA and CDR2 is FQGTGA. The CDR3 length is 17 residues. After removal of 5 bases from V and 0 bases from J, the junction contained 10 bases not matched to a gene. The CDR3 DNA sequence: TGTGCCAGCAGCGCGTACGACAGGGGTGAAAGCACAGATACGCAGTATTTT. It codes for CASSAYDRGESTDTQYF.

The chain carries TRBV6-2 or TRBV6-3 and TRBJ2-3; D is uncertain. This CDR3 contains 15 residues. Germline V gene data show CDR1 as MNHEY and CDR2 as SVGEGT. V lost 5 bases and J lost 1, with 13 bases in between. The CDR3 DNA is TGTGCCAGCAGTCTTGTCGGGTACCGCACAGATACGCAGTATTTT. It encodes CASSLVGYRTDTQYF.

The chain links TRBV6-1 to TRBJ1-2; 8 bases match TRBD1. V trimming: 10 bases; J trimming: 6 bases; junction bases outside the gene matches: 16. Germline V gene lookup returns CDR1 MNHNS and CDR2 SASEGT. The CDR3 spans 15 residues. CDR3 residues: CATMDRAQTLNGYTF. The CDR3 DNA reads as TGTGCCACCATGGACAGGGCGCAGACCCTAAATGGCTACACCTTC.

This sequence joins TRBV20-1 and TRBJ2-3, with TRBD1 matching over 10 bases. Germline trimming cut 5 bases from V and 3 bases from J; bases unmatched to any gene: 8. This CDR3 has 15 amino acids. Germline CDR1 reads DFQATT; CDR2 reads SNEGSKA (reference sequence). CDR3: CSAGDRGKETDTQYF. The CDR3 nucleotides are TGCAGTGCTGGGGACAGGGGAAAGGAGACAGATACGCAGTATTTT.

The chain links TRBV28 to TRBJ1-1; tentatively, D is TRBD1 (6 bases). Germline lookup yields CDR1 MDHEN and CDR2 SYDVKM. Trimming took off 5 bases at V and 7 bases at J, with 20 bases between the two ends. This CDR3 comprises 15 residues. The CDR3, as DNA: TGTGCCAGCAGTCTACGGACAGTCCGGTGGGGTGAAGCTTTCTTT. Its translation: CASSLRTVRWGEAFF.

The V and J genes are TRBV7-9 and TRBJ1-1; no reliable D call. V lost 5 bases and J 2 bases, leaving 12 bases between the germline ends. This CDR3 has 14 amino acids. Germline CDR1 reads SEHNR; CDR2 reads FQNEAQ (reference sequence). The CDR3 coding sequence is TGTGCCAGCAGCGCGATGCAAAGTAACACTGAAGCTTTCTTT. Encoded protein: CASSAMQSNTEAFF.

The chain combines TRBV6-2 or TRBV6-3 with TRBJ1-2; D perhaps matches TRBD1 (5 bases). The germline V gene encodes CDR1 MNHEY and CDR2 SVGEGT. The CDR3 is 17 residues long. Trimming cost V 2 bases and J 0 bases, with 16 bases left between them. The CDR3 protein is CASSYGRRGSPNYGYTF. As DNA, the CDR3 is TGTGCCAGCAGTTACGGGAGGAGGGGCTCACCTAACTATGGCTACACCTTC.

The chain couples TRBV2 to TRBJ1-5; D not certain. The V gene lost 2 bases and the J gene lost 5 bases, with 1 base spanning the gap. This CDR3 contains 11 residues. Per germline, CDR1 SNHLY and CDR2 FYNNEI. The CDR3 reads CASSEHQPQHF. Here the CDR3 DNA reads TGTGCCAGCAGTGAACATCAGCCCCAGCATTTT.

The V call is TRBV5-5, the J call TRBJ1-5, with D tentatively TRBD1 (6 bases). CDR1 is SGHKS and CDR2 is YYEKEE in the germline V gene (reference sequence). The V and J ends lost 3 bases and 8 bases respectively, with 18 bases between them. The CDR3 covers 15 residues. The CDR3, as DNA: TGTGCCAGCAGCTCACAGGGAGTCCCTAGGGAGCCCCAGCATTTT. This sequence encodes CASSSQGVPREPQHF.

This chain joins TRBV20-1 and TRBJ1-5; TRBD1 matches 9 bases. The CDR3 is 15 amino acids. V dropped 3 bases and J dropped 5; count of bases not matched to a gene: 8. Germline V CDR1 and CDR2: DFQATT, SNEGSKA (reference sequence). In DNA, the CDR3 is TGCAGTGCTAGTTTCCCGACAGGGGGTGATCAGCCCCAGCATTTT. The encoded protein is CSASFPTGGDQPQHF.

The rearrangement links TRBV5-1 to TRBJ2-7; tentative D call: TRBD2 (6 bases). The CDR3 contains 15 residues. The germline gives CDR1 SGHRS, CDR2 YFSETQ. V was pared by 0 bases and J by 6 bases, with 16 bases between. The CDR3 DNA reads TGCGCCAGCAGCTTGGAGGCAGGGAGGAGGTTCGAGCAGTACTTC. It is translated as CASSLEAGRRFEQYF. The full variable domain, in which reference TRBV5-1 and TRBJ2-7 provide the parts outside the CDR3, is KAGVTQTPRYLIKTRGQQVTLSCSPISGHRSVSWYQQTPGQGLQFLFEYFSETQRNKGNFPGRFSGRQFSNSRSEMNVSTLELGDSALYLCASSLEAGRRFEQYFGPGTRLTVT.

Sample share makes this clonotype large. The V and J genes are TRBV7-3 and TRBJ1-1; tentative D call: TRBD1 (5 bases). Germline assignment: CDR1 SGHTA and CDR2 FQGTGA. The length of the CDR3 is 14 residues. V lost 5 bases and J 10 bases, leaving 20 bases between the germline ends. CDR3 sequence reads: CASSPLGTPEVAFF. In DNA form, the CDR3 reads TGTGCCAGCAGCCCCTTGGGGACTCCCGAGGTAGCTTTCTTT.

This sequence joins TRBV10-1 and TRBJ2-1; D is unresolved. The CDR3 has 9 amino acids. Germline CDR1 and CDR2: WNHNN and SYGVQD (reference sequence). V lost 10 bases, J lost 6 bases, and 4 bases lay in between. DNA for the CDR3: TGCGCCAAATCCAATGAGCAGTTCTTC. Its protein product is CAKSNEQFF.

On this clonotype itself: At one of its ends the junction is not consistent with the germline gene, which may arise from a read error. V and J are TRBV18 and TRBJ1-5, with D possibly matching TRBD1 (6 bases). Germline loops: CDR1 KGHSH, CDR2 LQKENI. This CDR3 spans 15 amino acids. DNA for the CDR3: TGTGCCAGCCCACCACCGAGGACAGTCAATCAGCCCCAGCATTTT. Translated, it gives CASPPPRTVNQPQHF.

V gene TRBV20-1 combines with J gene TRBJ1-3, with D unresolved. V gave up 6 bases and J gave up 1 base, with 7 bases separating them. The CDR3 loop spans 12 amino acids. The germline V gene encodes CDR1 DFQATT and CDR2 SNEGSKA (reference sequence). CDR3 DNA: TGCAGTGCCCCGGAATCTGGAAACACCATATATTTT. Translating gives CSAPESGNTIYF.

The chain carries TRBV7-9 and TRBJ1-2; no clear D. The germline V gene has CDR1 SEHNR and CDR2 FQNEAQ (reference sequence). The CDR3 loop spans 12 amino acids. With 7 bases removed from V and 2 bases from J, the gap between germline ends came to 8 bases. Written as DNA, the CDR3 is TGTGCCAGCACCAACCAGAACTATGGCTACACCTTC. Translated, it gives CASTNQNYGYTF.

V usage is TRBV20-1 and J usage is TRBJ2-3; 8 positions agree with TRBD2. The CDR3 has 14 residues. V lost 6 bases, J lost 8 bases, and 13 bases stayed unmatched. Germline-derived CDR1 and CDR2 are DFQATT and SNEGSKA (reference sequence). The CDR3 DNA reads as TGCAGTGCCAACCCGGGGGGACTAGAGGTTACGCAGTATTTT. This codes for CSANPGGLEVTQYF.

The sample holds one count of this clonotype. The CDR3 sequence: CASSGKRAWGYTF. In DNA form, the CDR3 reads TGTGCCAGCAGTGGGAAGAGGGCTTGGGGCTACACCTTC. This chain joins TRBV12-3 or TRBV12-4 and TRBJ1-2; no clear D gene. The CDR3 spans 13 residues. V was trimmed by 5 bases and J by 8 bases, leaving 15 bases between them.

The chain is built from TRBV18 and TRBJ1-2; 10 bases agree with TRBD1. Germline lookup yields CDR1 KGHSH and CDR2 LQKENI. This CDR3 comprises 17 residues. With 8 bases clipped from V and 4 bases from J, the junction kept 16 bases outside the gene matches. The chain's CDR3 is CASADRGLATGGYGYTF. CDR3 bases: TGTGCCAGCGCAGACAGGGGGCTGGCAACAGGGGGCTATGGCTACACCTTC.

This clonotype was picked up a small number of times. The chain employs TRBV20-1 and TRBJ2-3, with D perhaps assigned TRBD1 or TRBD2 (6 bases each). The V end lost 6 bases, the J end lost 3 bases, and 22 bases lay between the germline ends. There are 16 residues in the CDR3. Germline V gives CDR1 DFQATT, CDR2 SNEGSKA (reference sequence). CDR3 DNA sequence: TGCAGTGCCAGGGGCGGGGCAATTACAACGACAGATACGCAGTATTTT. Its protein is CSARGGAITTTDTQYF.

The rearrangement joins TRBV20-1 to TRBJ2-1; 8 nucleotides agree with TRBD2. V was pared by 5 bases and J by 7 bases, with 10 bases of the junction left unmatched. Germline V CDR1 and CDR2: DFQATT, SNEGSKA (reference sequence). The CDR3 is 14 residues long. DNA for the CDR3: TGCAGTGCTGGGGGGGTGATAGCGGGGAATGAGCAGTTCTTC. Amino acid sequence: CSAGGVIAGNEQFF.

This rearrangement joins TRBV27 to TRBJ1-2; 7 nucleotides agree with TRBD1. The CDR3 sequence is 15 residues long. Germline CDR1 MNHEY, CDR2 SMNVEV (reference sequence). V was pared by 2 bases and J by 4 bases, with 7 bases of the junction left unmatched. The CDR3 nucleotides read TGTGCCAGCAGTTTAAACAGCGCAGGGGGCTATGGCTACACCTTC. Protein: CASSLNSAGGYGYTF.

CDR3 nucleotides: TGTGCCTGGAGTTTAAGCCTAAACAACAATGAGCAGTTCTTC. Translating gives CAWSLSLNNNEQFF. The chain carries TRBV30 and TRBJ2-1; no reliable D call. V shed 2 bases and J shed 5 bases, with 13 bases lying between them. The germline CDR1 and CDR2 sequences are GTSNPN and SVGIG (reference sequence). This CDR3 spans 14 amino acids.

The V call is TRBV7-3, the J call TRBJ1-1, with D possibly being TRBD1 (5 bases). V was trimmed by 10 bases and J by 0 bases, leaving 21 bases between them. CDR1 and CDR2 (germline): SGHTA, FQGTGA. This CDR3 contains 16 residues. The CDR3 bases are TGTGCCACAACAGGACAAAGGCGGATTTTGAACACTGAAGCTTTCTTT. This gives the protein CATTGQRRILNTEAFF.

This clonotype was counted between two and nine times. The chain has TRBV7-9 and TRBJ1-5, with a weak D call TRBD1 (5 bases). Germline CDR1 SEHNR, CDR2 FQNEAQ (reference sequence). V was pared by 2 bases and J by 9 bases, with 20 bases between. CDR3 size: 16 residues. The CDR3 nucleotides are TGTGCCAGCAGCTTATTAGTCGGGGCGGTCTTGGTGCCCCAGCATTTT. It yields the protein CASSLLVGAVLVPQHF.

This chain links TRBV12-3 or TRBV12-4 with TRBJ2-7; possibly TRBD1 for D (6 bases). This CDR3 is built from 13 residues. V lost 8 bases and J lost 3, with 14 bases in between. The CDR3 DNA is TGTGCCAGCGGCATCGACAGGCGCTACGAGCAGTACTTC. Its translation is CASGIDRRYEQYF.

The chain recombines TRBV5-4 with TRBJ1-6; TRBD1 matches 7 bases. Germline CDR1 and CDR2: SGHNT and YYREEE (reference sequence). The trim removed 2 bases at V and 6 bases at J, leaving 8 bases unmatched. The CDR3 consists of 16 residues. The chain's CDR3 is CASSFLVDRANSPLHF. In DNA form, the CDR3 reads TGTGCCAGCAGCTTCCTTGTAGACAGGGCTAATTCACCCCTCCACTTT.